Included here is one T cell receptor (beta chain) sequence, with context. In the authors' workflow: From reference gene primer amplification, estimates of nucleated cell counts were derived. The table came from immunoSEQ multiplex PCR; TCRdb's copy has only in-frame clones and leaves some out. That table is the source of V, J and clone size, and D and trimming were worked out from the DNA. The sample shows about 190,000 clones, roughly 90% of them seen only once. The data were taken from a study of blood T cell repertoires in COVID-19. The length of the CDR3 is 15 residues. With 5 bases removed from V and 0 bases from J, the gap between germline ends came to 10 bases. Germline V gene sequence: CDR1 SEHNR, CDR2 FQNEAQ (reference sequence).

The chain is built from TRBV7-9 and TRBJ2-2; a weak D match, TRBD1 (6 bases). Material: peripheral blood. This TCR came from a man in his fifties or sixties with acute or convalescent COVID-19. In nucleotides, the CDR3 is TGTGCCAGCAGCCAGGACAGCCCGAACACCGGGGAGCTGTTTTTT. This codes for CASSQDSPNTGELFF.